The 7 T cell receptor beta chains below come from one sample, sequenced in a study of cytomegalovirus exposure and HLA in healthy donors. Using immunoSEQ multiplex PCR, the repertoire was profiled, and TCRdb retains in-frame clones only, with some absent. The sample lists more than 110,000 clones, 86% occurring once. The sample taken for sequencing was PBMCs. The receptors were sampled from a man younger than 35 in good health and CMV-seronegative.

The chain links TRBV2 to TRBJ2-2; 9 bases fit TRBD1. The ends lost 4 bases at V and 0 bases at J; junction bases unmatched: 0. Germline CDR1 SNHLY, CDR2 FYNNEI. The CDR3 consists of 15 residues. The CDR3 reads CASSGDRANTGELFF. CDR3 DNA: TGTGCCAGCAGTGGGGACAGGGCGAACACCGGGGAGCTGTTTTTT.

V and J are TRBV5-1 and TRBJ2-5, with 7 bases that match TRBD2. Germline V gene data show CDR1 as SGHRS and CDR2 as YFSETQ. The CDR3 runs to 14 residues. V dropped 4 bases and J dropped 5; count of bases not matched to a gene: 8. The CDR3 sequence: CASSLGTTFETQYF. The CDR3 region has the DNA TGCGCCAGCAGCCTCGGGACTACTTTTGAGACCCAGTACTTC.

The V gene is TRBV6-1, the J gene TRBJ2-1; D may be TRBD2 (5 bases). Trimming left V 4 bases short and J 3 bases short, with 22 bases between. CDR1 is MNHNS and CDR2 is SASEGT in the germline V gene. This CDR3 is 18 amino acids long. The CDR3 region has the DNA TGTGCCAGCAGTGTCCGTTGGGGAGACCTCGACCTCTACAATGAGCAGTTCTTC. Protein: CASSVRWGDLDLYNEQFF.

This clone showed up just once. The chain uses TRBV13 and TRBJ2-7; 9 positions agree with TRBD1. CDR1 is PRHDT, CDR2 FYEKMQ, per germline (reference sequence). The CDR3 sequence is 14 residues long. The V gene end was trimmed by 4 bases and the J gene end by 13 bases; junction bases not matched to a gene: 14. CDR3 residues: CASSYGDRAGGVYF. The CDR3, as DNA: TGTGCCAGCAGCTACGGGGACAGGGCAGGGGGAGTCTACTTC. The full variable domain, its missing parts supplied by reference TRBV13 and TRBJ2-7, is AAGVIQSPRHLIKEKRETATLKCYPIPRHDTVYWYQQGPGQDPQFLISFYEKMQSDKGSIPDRFSAQQFSDYHSELNMSSLELGDSALYFCASSYGDRAGGVYFGPGTRLTVT.

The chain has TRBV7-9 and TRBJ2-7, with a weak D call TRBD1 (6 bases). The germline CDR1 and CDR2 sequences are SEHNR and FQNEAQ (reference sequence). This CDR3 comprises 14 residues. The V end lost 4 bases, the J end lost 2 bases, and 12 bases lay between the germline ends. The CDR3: CASSSGQLTYEQYF. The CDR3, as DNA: TGTGCCAGCAGCTCCGGACAGTTAACCTACGAGCAGTACTTC.

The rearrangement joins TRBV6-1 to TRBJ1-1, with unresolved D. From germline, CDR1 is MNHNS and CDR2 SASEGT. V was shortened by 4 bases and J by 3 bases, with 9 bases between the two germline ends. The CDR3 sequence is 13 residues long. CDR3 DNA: TGTGCCAGCAGTGCGAACAGAGACACTGAAGCTTTCTTT. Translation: CASSANRDTEAFF.

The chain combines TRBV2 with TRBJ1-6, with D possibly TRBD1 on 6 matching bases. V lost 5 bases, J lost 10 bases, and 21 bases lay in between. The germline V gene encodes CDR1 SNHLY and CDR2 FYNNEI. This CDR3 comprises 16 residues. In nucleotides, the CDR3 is TGTGCCAGCAGTTCTCAGGGGAAACGCTCAAAGTCACCCCTCCACTTT. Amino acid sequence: CASSSQGKRSKSPLHF.